The clone carrying this TCR beta chain has a single count. Trimming at V came to 5 bases and at J to 0 bases, leaving 6 bases not matched to a gene. This CDR3 has 15 residues. Per the germline V gene, CDR1 is LNHDA and CDR2 is SQIVND (reference sequence). This sample was taken from a study of technical replicates of blood from several donors. Some clones are missing from TCRdb's copy, which holds only in-frame ones; the method was immunoSEQ multiplex PCR. Among about 83,000 clones listed, 92% were seen once. Sequenced input: T cells isolated from PBMCs. This chain links TRBV19 with TRBJ2-7, with 8 bases matching TRBD1. The receptor was derived from a human donor in good health. In nucleotides, the CDR3 is TGTGCCAGTAGTGCGGCCGGGACAGGCTCCTACGAGCAGTACTTC. As protein: CASSAAGTGSYEQYF.